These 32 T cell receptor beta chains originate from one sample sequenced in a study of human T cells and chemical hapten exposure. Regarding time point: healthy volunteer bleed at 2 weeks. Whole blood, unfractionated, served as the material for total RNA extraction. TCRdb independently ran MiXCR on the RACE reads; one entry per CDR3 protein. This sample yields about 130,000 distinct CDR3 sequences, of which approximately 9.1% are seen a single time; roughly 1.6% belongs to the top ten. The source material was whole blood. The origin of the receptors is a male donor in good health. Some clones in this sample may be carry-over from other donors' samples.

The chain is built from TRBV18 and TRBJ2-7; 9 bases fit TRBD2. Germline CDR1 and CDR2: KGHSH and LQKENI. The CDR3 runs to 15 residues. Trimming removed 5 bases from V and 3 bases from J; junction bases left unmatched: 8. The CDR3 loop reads CASSSNSGGFYEQYF. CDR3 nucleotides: TGTGCCAGCTCATCAAATAGCGGGGGCTTCTACGAGCAGTACTTC.

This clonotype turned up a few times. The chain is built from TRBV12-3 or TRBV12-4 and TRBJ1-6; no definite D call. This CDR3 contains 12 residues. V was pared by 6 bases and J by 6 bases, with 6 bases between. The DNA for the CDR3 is TGTGCCAGCAGGCCATCTAATTCACCCCTCCACTTT. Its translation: CASRPSNSPLHF.

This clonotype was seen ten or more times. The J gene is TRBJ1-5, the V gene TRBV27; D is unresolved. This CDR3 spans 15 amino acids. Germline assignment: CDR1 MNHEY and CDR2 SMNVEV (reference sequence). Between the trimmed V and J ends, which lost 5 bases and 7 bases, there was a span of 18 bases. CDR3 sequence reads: CASSPFPTGRQPQHF. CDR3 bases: TGTGCCAGCAGTCCCTTTCCGACGGGCCGCCAGCCCCAGCATTTT.

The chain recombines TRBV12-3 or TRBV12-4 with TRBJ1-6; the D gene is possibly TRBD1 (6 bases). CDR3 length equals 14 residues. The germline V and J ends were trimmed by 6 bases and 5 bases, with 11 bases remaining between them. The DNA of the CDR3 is TGTGCCAGCAGGTCGGGACAACATAATTCACCCCTCCACTTT. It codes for CASRSGQHNSPLHF.

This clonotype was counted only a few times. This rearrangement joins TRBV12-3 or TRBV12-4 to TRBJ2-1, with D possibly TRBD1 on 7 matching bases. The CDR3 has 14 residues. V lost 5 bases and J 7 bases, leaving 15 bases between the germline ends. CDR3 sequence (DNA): TGTGCCAGCAGTGTACCAGGGGGGCGAAATGAGCAGTTCTTC. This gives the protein CASSVPGGRNEQFF.

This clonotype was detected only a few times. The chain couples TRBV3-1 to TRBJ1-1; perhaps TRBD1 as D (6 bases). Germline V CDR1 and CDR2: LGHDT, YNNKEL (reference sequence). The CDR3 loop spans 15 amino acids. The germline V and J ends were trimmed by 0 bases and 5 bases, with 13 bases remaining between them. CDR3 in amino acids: CASSQEARGRTEAFF. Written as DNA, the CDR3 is TGTGCCAGCAGCCAAGAGGCCAGGGGACGGACTGAAGCTTTCTTT.

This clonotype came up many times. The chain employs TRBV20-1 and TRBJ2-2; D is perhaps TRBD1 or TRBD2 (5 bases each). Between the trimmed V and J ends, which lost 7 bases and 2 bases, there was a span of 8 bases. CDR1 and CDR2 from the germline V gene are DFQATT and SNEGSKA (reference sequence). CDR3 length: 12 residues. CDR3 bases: TGCAGTGTGAGGGGAAACACCGGGGAGCTGTTTTTT. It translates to CSVRGNTGELFF.

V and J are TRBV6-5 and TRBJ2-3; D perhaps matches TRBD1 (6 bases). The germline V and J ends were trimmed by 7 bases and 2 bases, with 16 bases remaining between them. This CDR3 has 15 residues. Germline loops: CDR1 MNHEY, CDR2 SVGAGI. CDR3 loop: CASTSAGGSTDTQYF. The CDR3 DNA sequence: TGTGCCAGCACCTCAGCTGGGGGCTCCACAGATACGCAGTATTTT.

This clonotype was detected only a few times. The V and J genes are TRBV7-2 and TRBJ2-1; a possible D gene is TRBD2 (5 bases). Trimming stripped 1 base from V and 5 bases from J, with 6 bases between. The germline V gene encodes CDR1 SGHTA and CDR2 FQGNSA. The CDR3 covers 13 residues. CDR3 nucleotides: TGTGCCAGCAGCTTAGACGGGGACAATGAGCAGTTCTTC. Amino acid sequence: CASSLDGDNEQFF.

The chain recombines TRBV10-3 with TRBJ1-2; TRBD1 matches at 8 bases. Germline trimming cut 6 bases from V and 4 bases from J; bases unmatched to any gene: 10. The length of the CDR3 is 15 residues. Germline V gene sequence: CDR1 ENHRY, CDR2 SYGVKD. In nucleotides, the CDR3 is TGTGCCATCAGGAGCGGACAGGGCGGACTCTATGGCTACACCTTC. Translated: CAIRSGQGGLYGYTF.

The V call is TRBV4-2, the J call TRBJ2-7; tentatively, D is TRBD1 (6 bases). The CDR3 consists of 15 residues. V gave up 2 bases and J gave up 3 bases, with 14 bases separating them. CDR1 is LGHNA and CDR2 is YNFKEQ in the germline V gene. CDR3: CASSQPGQGRYEQYF. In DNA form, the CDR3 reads TGTGCCAGCAGCCAACCTGGGCAGGGGCGCTACGAGCAGTACTTC.

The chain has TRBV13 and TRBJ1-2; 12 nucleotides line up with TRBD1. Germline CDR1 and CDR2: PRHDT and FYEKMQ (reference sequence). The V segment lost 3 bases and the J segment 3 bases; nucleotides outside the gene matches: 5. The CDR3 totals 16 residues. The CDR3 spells CASSFGTGGSYYGYTF. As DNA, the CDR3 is TGTGCCAGCAGCTTCGGGACAGGGGGCAGTTACTATGGCTACACCTTC. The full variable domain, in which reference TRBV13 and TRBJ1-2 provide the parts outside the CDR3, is AAGVIQSPRHLIKEKRETATLKCYPIPRHDTVYWYQQGPGQDPQFLISFYEKMQSDKGSIPDRFSAQQFSDYHSELNMSSLELGDSALYFCASSFGTGGSYYGYTFGSGTRLTVV.

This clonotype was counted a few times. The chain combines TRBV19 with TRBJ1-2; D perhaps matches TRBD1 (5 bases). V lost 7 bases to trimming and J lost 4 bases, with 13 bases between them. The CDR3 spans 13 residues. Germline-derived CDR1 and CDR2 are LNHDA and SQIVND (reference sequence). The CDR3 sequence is CASTPGTVYGYTF. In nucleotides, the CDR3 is TGTGCCAGTACACCCGGGACGGTCTATGGCTACACCTTC.

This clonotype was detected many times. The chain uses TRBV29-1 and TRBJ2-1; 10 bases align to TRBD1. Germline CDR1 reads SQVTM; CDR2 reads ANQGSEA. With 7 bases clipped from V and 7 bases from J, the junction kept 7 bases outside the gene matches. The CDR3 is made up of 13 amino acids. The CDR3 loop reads CSAGQGFGNEQFF. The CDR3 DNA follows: TGCAGCGCGGGACAGGGGTTCGGGAATGAGCAGTTCTTC.

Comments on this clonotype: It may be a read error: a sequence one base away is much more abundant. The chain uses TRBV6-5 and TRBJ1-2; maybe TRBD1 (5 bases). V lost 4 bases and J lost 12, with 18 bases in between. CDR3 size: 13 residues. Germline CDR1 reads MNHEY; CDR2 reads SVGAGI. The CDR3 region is CASSFIRDRGHTF. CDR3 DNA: TGTGCCAGCAGTTTTATCAGGGACCGCGGCCACACCTTC.

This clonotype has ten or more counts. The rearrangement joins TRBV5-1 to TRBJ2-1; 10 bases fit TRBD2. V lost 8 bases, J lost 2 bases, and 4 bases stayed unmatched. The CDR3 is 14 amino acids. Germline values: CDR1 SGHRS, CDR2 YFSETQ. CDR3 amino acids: CASTTSGAYNEQFF. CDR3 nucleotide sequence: TGCGCCAGTACTACTAGCGGGGCCTACAATGAGCAGTTCTTC.

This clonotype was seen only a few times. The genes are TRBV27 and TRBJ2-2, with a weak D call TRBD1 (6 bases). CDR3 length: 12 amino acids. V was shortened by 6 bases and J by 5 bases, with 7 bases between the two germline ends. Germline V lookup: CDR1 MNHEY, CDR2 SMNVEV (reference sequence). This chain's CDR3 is CASSTGTGELFF. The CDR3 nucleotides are TGTGCCAGCAGCACAGGGACCGGGGAGCTGTTTTTT.

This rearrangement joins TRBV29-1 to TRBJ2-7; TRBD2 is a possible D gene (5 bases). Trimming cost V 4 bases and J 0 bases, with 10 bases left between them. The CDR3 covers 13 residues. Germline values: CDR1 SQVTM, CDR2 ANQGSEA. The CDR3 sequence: CSVGGLGSYEQYF. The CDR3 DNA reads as TGCAGCGTTGGAGGGTTGGGCTCCTACGAGCAGTACTTC.

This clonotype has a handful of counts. Written as DNA, the CDR3 is TGTGCCAGCAGTGAATCTGCGGACGGGAACACTGAAGCTTTCTTT. It encodes CASSESADGNTEAFF. This chain connects TRBV6-1 to TRBJ1-1; D remains unclear. Germline V gene lookup returns CDR1 MNHNS and CDR2 SASEGT. This CDR3 comprises 15 residues. Trimming removed 2 bases from V and 1 base from J, with 11 bases in between.

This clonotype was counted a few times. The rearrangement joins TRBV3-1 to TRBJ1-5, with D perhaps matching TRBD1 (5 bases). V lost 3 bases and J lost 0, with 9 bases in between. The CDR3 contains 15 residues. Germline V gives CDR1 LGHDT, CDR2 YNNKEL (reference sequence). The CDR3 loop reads CASSQSGGSNQPQHF. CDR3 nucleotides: TGTGCCAGCAGCCAGAGTGGGGGTAGCAATCAGCCCCAGCATTTT. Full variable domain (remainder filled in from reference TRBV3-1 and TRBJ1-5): DTAVSQTPKYLVTQMGNDKSIKCEQNLGHDTMYWYKQDSKKFLKIMFSYNNKELIINETVPNRFSPKSPDKAHLNLHINSLELGDSAVYFCASSQSGGSNQPQHFGDGTRLSIL.

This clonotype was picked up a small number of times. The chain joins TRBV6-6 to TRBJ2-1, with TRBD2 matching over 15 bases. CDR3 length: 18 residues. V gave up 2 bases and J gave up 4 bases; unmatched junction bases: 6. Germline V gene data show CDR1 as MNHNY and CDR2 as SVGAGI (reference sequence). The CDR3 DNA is TGTGCCAGCAGTTACCCTCGGACTAGCGGGAGGGTATACAATGAGCAGTTCTTC. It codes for CASSYPRTSGRVYNEQFF.

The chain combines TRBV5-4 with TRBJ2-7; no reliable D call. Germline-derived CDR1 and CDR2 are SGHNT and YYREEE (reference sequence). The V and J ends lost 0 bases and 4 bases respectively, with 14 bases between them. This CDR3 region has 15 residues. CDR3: CASSLGSGDGYEQYF. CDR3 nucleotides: TGTGCCAGCAGCTTGGGTTCGGGTGACGGGTACGAGCAGTACTTC.

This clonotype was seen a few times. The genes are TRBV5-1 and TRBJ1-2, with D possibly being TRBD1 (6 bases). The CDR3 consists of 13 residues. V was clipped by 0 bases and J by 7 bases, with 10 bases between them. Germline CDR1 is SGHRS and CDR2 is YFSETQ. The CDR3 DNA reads TGCGCCAGCAGCTTGGACACAGGGAGTGGCTACACCTTC. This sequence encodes CASSLDTGSGYTF.

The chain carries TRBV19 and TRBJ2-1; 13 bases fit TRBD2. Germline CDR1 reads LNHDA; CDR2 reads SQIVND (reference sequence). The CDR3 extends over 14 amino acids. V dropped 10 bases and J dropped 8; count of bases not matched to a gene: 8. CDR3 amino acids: CANELAGGPHEQFF. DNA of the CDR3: TGTGCCAATGAACTAGCGGGAGGGCCCCATGAGCAGTTCTTC.

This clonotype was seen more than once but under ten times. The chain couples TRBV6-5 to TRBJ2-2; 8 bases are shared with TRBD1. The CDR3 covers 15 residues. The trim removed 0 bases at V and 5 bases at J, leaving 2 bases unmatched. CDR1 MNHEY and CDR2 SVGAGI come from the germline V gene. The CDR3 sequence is CASSYSNRGTGELFF. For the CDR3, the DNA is TGTGCCAGCAGTTACTCGAACAGGGGGACCGGGGAGCTGTTTTTT.

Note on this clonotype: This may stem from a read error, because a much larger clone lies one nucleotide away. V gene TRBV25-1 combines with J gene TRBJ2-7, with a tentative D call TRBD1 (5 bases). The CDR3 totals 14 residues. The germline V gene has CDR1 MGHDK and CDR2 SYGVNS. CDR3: CASKQDGSSYEKYF. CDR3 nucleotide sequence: TGTGCCAGCAAACAGGACGGGTCTTCCTACGAGAAGTACTTC.

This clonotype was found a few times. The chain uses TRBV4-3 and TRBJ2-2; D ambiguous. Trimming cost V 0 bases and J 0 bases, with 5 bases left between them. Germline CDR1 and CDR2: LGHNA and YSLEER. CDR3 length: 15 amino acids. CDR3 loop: CASSQDRANTGELFF. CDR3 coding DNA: TGCGCCAGCAGCCAAGACAGAGCGAACACCGGGGAGCTGTTTTTT.

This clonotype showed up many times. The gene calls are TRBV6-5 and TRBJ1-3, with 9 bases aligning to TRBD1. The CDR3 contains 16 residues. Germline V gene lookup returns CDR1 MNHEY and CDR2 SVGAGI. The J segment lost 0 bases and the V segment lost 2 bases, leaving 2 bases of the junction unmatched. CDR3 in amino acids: CASSYMGQGSGNTIYF. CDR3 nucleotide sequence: TGTGCCAGCAGTTACATGGGACAGGGCTCTGGAAACACCATATATTTT.

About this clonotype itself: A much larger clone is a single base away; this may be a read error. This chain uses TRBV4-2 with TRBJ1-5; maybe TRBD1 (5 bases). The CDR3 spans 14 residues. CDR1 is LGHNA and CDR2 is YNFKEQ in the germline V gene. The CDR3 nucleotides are TGTGTCAGCAGCCAGGGAATGGAAAATCAGCCCCAGCATTTT. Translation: CVSSQGMENQPQHF.

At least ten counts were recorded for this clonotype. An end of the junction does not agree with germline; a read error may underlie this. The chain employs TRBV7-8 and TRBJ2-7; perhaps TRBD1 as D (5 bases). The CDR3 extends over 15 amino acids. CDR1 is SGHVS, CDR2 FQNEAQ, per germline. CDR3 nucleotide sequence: TGTGCCAGCACCTTATACCGGTCAGGGACCTACGAGCAGTACTTC. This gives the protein CASTLYRSGTYEQYF. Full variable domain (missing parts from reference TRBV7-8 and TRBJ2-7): GAGVSQSPRYKVAKRGQDVALRCDPISGHVSLFWYQQALGQGPEFLTYFQNEAQLDKSGLPSDRFFAERPEGSVSTLKIQRTQQEDSAVYLCASTLYRSGTYEQYFGPGTRLTVT.

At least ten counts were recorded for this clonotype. The CDR3 DNA follows: TGCAGCGTTGAAGCTGGGGCAGGGGGCTCTCTCGTCCGCGAGCAGTACTTC. It specifies CSVEAGAGGSLVREQYF. The rearrangement joins TRBV29-1 to TRBJ2-7; 8 bases line up with TRBD1. Germline CDR1 is SQVTM and CDR2 is ANQGSEA. After removal of 1 base from V and 6 bases from J, the junction contained 17 bases not matched to a gene. This CDR3 spans 17 amino acids.

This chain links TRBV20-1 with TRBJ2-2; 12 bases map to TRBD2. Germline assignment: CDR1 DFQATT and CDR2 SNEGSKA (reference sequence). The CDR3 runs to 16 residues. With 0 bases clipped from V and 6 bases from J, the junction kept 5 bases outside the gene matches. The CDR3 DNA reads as TGCAGTGCTAGAGATGACGCTAGCGGGAGGGCCGGGGAGCTGTTTTTT. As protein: CSARDDASGRAGELFF.